Sequencing of this T cell receptor (beta chain) was carried out in a study of T cell responses to AZD1222 COVID-19 vaccine. Study-wide results and caveats: Among those given AZD1222, only six were seropositive at baseline.

Using immunoSEQ multiplex PCR, the repertoire was profiled, and TCRdb retains in-frame clones only, with some absent. The repertoire includes some 170,000 clones, about 90% of them detected once, and about 4.5% sits in the top ten. Notes on this clone: What it binds is unknown.

This CDR3 spans 17 amino acids. The germline gives CDR1 LNHDA, CDR2 SQIVND (reference sequence). V was pared by 5 bases and J by 0 bases, with 8 bases of the junction left unmatched. The rearrangement joins TRBV19 to TRBJ2-1; 9 bases match TRBD1. Sequences were derived from peripheral blood, sampled on day 0 of MenACWY control vaccination. This sequence was found in an adult in good health. CDR3 protein: CASSYRGQGSSYNEQFF. CDR3 coding DNA: TGTGCCAGTAGTTACAGGGGGCAAGGGAGCTCCTACAATGAGCAGTTCTTC.